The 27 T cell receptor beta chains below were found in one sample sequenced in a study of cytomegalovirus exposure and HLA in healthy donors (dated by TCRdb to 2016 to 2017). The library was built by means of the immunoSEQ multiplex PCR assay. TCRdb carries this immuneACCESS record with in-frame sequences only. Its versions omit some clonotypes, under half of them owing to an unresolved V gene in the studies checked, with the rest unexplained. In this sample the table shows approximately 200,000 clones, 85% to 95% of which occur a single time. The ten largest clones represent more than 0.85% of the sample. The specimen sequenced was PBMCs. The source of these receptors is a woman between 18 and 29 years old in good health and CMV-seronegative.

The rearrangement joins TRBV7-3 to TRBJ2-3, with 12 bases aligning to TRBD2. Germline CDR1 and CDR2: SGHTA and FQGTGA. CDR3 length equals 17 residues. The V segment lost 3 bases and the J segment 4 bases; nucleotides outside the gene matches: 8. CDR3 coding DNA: TGTGCCAGCAGCTTCTGGACTAGCGGGACAGTCGCAGATACGCAGTATTTT. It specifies CASSFWTSGTVADTQYF.

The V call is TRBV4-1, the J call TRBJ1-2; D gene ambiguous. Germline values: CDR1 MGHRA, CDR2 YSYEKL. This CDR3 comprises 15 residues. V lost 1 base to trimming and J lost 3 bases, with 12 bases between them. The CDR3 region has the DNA TGCGCCAGCAGCCAAGCCTATGGCGGAGACTATGGCTACACCTTC. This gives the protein CASSQAYGGDYGYTF.

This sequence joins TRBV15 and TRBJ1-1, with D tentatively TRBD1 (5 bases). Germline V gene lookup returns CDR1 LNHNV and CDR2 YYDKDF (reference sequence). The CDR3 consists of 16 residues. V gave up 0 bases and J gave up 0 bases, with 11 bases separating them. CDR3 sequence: CATSRDVAGVNTEAFF. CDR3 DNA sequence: TGTGCCACCAGCAGAGATGTGGCGGGGGTGAACACTGAAGCTTTCTTT.

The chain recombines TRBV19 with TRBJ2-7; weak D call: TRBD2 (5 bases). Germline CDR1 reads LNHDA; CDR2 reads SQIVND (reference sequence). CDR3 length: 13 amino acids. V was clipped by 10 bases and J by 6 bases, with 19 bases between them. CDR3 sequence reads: CATSNGESGEQYF. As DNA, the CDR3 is TGTGCCACCTCTAACGGGGAGTCCGGCGAGCAGTACTTC.

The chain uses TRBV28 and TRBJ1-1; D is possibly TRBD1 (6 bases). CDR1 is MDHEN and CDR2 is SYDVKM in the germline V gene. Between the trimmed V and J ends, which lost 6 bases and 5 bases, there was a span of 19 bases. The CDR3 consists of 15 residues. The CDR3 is CASRSRQVGETEAFF. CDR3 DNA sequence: TGTGCCAGCAGATCACGACAGGTTGGCGAAACTGAAGCTTTCTTT.

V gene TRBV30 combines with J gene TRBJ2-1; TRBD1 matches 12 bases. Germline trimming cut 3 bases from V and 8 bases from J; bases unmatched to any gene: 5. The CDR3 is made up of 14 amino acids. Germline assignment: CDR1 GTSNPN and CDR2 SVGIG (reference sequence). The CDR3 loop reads CAWSAGTGGYEQFF. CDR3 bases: TGTGCCTGGAGCGCCGGGACAGGGGGCTATGAGCAGTTCTTC.

DNA of the CDR3: TGTGCCAGCAGCGCCGGGACAGCAAATTCACCCCTCCACTTT. Its translation: CASSAGTANSPLHF. This chain links TRBV6-4 with TRBJ1-6, with 7 nucleotides matching TRBD1. V shed 6 bases and J 7 bases; nucleotides not matched to a gene: 6. Germline CDR1 and CDR2: MRHNA and SNTAGT. This CDR3 is 14 amino acids long.

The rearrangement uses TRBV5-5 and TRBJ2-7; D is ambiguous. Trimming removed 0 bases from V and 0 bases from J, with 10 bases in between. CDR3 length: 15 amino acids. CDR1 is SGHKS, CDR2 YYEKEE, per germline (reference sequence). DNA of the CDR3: TGTGCCAGCAGCTTGGCTGGGCAGAGCTCCTACGAGCAGTACTTC. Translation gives CASSLAGQSSYEQYF.

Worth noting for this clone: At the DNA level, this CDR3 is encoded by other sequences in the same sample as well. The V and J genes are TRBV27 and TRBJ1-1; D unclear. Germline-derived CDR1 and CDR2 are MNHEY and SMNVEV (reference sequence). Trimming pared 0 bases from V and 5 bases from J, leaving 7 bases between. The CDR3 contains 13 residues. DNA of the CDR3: TGTGCCAGCAGTTTATCTGGCGGGACTGAAGCTTTCTTT. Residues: CASSLSGGTEAFF.

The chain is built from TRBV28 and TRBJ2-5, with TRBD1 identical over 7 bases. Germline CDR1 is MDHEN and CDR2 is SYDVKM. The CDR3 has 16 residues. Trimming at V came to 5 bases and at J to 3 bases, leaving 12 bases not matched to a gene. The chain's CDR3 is CASSPRPGQAEETQYF. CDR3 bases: TGTGCCAGCAGTCCCCGACCCGGACAGGCTGAAGAGACCCAGTACTTC. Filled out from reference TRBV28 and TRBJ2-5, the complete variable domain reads DVKVTQSSRYLVKRTGEKVFLECVQDMDHENMFWYRQDPGLGLRLIYFSYDVKMKEKGDIPEGYSVSREKKERFSLILESASTNQTSMYLCASSPRPGQAEETQYFGPGTRLLVL.

CDR3 protein: CASSLWTSYEQYF. The CDR3 coding sequence is TGTGCCAGCAGCTTATGGACATCGTACGAGCAGTACTTC. This chain uses TRBV7-2 with TRBJ2-7, with D maybe TRBD1 (5 bases). The CDR3 is 13 residues long. V lost 2 bases and J 4 bases, leaving 9 bases between the germline ends. CDR1 is SGHTA, CDR2 FQGNSA, per germline. The full variable domain, with the rest looked up from reference TRBV7-2 and TRBJ2-7, is GAGVSQSPSNKVTEKGKDVELRCDPISGHTALYWYRQSLGQGLEFLIYFQGNSAPDKSGLPSDRFSAERTGGSVSTLTIQRTQQEDSAVYLCASSLWTSYEQYFGPGTRLTVT.

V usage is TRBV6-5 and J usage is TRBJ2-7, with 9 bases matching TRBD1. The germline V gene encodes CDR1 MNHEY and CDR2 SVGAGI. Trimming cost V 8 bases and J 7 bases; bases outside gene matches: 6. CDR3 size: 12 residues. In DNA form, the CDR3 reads TGTGCCAGCGGCCACAGGGGGCTGGAGCAGTACTTC. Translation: CASGHRGLEQYF.

The CDR3 region is CASGTAIGNYGYTF. CDR3 nucleotides: TGTGCCAGCGGGACAGCTATTGGTAACTATGGCTACACCTTC. The chain recombines TRBV21-1 with TRBJ1-2; the table assigns TRBD1, which was not confirmed against the DNA. TRBV21-1 is designated a pseudogene. The CDR3 length is 14 residues.

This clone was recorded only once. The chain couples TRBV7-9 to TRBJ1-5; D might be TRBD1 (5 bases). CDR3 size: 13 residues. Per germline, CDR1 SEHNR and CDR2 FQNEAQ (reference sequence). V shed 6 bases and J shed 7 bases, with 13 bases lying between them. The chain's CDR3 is CASSLGRDQPQHF. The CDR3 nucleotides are TGTGCCAGCAGTCTCGGGAGGGACCAGCCCCAGCATTTT.

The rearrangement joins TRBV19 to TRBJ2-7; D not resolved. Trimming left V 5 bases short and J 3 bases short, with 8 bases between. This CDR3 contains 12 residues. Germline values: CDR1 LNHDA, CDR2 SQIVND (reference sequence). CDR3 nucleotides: TGTGCCAGTAGTGACTCCGACTACGAGCAGTACTTC. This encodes CASSDSDYEQYF. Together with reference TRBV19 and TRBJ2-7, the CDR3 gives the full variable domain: DGGITQSPKYLFRKEGQNVTLSCEQNLNHDAMYWYRQDPGQGLRLIYYSQIVNDFQKGDIAEGYSVSREKKESFPLTVTSAQKNPTAFYLCASSDSDYEQYFGPGTRLTVT.

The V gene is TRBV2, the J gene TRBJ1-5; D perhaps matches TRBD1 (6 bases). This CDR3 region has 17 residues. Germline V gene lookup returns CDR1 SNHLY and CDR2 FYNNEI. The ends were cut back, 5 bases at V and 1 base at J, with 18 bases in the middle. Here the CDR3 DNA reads TGTGCCAGCAGTTATCCACAGGGTCTAGAGAGCAATCAGCCCCAGCATTTT. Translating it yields CASSYPQGLESNQPQHF.

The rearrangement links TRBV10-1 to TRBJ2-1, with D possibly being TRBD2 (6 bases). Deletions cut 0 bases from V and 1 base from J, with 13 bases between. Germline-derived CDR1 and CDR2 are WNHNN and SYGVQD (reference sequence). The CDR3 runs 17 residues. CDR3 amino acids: CASSESLAGWSYNEQFF. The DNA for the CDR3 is TGCGCCAGCAGTGAGTCTCTTGCGGGATGGTCCTACAATGAGCAGTTCTTC.

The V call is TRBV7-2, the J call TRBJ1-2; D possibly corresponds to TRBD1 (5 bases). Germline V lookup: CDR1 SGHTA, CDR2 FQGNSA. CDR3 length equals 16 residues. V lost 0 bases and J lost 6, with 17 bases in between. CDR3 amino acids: CASSLATTAQLHGYTF. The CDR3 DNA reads TGTGCCAGCAGCTTAGCTACGACAGCCCAACTTCATGGCTACACCTTC.

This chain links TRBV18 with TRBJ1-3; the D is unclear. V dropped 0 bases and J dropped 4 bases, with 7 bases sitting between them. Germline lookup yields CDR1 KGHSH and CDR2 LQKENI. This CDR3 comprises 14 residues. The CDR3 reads CASSPPAYGNTIYF. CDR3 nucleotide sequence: TGTGCCAGCTCACCACCGGCATACGGAAACACCATATATTTT.

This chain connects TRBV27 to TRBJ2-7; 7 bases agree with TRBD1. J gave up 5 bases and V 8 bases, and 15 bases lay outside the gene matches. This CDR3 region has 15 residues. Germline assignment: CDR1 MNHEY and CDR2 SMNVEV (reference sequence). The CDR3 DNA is TGTGCCAGCGCCGACGGGGACACAGGGGCGCACGAGCAGTACTTC. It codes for CASADGDTGAHEQYF.

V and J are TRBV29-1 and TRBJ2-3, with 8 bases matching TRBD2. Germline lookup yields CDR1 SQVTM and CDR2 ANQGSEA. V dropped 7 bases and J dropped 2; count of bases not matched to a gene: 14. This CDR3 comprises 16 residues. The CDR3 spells CSASPHVGRATDTQYF. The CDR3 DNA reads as TGCAGCGCCAGTCCCCACGTCGGGAGGGCCACAGATACGCAGTATTTT.

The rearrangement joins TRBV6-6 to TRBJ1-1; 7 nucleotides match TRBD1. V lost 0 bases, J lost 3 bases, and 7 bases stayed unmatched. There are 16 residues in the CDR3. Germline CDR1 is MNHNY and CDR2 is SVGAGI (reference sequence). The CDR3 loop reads CASSYSTQGPDTEAFF. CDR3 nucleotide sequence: TGTGCCAGCAGTTACTCGACACAGGGGCCCGACACTGAAGCTTTCTTT.

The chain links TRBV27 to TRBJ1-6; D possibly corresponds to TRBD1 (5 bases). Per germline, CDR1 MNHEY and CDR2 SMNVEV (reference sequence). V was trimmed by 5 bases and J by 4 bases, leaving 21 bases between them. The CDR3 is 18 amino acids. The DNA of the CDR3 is TGTGCCAGCAGTGCCTCTCGGGGGAGGCTCCTTTATAATTCACCCCTCCACTTT. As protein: CASSASRGRLLYNSPLHF.

CDR3 protein: CASSLGARSYNEQFF. The CDR3 nucleotides read TGTGCCAGCAGCTTGGGCGCGCGCTCCTACAATGAGCAGTTCTTC. This rearrangement joins TRBV5-6 to TRBJ2-1; D is unresolved. Trimming took off 0 bases at V and 0 bases at J, with 7 bases between the two ends. The CDR3 spans 15 residues. Germline-derived CDR1 and CDR2 are SGHDT and YYEEEE. The variable domain in full, completed from reference TRBV5-6 and TRBJ2-1, reads DAGVTQSPTHLIKTRGQQVTLRCSPKSGHDTVSWYQQALGQGPQFIFQYYEEEERQRGNFPDRFSGHQFPNYSSELNVNALLLGDSALYLCASSLGARSYNEQFFGPGTRLTVL.

The chain's CDR3 is CASSLSRGGVSGNTIYF. The DNA for the CDR3 is TGTGCCAGCAGCTTATCCCGGGGTGGGGTATCCGGAAACACCATATATTTT. V gene TRBV7-9 combines with J gene TRBJ1-3; no clear D. The CDR3 is made up of 17 amino acids. CDR1 is SEHNR, CDR2 FQNEAQ, per germline (reference sequence). V was trimmed by 2 bases and J by 4 bases, leaving 18 bases between them.

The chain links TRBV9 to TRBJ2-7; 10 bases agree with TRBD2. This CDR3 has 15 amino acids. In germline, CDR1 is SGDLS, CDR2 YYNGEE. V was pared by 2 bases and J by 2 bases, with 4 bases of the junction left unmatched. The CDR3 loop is CASSVASGGPYEQYF. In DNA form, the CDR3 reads TGTGCCAGCAGCGTTGCTAGCGGGGGTCCCTACGAGCAGTACTTC.

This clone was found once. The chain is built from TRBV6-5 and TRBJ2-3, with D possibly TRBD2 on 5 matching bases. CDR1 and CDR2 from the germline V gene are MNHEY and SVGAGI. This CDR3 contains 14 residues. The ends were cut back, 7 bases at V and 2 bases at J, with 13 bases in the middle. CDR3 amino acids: CASKSGVPTDTQYF. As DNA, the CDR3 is TGTGCCAGCAAATCCGGGGTTCCCACAGATACGCAGTATTTT.